The 31 T cell receptor beta chains in this list originate from one sample, sequenced in a study of identical twins. Via MiXCR, TCRdb re-called the 5' RACE reads, giving one row per CDR3 protein. The top ten clones hold roughly 13% of a sample with about 790,000 distinct CDR3 sequences, 18% of them seen once. The same data also went into a second study, on T cells expressing NK-cell markers.

Sequenced: PBMCs. All receptors derive from a woman between 18 and 30 years old in good health.

The V call is TRBV20-1, the J call TRBJ2-5; the match to TRBD1 covers 7 bases. The CDR3 contains 12 residues. Germline V CDR1 and CDR2: DFQATT, SNEGSKA (reference sequence). Trimming removed 6 bases from V and 7 bases from J; junction bases left unmatched: 8. In DNA form, the CDR3 reads TGCAGTGCCTGGGACAGATTAGGGACCCAGTACTTC. It is translated as CSAWDRLGTQYF.

This clonotype was detected only a few times. The chain carries TRBV13 and TRBJ2-3; D ambiguous. The CDR3 loop spans 13 amino acids. Deletions cut 5 bases from V and 1 base from J, with 7 bases between. The germline V gene encodes CDR1 PRHDT and CDR2 FYEKMQ (reference sequence). The CDR3 nucleotides read TGTGCCAGCAGCGCAGTCCGCACAGATACGCAGTATTTT. This sequence encodes CASSAVRTDTQYF.

This clonotype was seen a handful of times. The chain has TRBV9 and TRBJ2-3; D remains ambiguous. The CDR3 covers 13 residues. Germline V gene data show CDR1 as SGDLS and CDR2 as YYNGEE. Trimming took off 0 bases at V and 2 bases at J, with 4 bases between the two ends. The CDR3 DNA reads as TGTGCCAGCAGCGTAGAGGCCACAGATACGCAGTATTTT. As protein: CASSVEATDTQYF.

This clonotype was recorded a few times. This chain connects TRBV6-2 or TRBV6-3 to TRBJ2-5, with 7 bases that match TRBD2. Unmatched junction bases numbered 9, after V lost 4 bases and J lost 4 bases. The CDR3 consists of 15 residues. Germline V gives CDR1 MNHEY, CDR2 SVGEGT. As DNA, the CDR3 is TGTGCCAGCAGTTCTCTTTCGGGAGGAGGAGAGACCCAGTACTTC. It yields the protein CASSSLSGGGETQYF.

This clonotype was seen a handful of times. This rearrangement joins TRBV15 to TRBJ2-3; D remains ambiguous. The germline V and J ends were trimmed by 1 base and 10 bases, with 18 bases remaining between them. This CDR3 has 15 residues. CDR1 is LNHNV, CDR2 YYDKDF, per germline (reference sequence). As DNA, the CDR3 is TGTGCCACCAGCAGAGTCGGCACTTTCAGTTCTTCGCAGTATTTT. The encoded protein is CATSRVGTFSSSQYF.

The rearrangement uses TRBV18 and TRBJ2-7; TRBD2 might be the D (6 bases). The CDR3 length is 15 residues. Germline V gives CDR1 KGHSH, CDR2 LQKENI. V lost 2 bases to trimming and J lost 1 base, with 12 bases between them. As DNA, the CDR3 is TGTGCCAGCTCACCAGGGGTCAGCGGGTCCTACGAGCAGTACTTC. This gives the protein CASSPGVSGSYEQYF. Full variable domain (missing parts from reference TRBV18 and TRBJ2-7): NAGVMQNPRHLVRRRGQEARLRCSPMKGHSHVYWYRQLPEEGLKFMVYLQKENIIDESGMPKERFSAEFPKEGPSILRIQQVVRGDSAAYFCASSPGVSGSYEQYFGPGTRLTVT.

The chain carries TRBV6-1 and TRBJ2-6; 11 bases map to TRBD1. V lost 8 bases and J lost 0; bases outside the gene matches: 9. The CDR3 totals 18 residues. Germline CDR1 is MNHNS and CDR2 is SASEGT. CDR3 nucleotide sequence: TGTGCCAGCCGTGCGCCGGGACAGGGGGGCTCTGGGGCCAACGTCCTGACTTTC. Amino acid sequence: CASRAPGQGGSGANVLTF.

The chain joins TRBV4-3 to TRBJ2-7; maybe TRBD2 (5 bases). Trimming took 0 bases from V and 8 from J, leaving 20 bases between them. The CDR3 has 16 residues. Germline CDR1 and CDR2: LGHNA and YSLEER. CDR3 in amino acids: CASSQEALVVPGKQYF. CDR3 sequence (DNA): TGCGCCAGCAGCCAAGAGGCACTAGTGGTCCCTGGGAAGCAGTACTTC.

The V gene is TRBV2, the J gene TRBJ2-3, with D possibly TRBD2 on 6 matching bases. Trimming shortened V by 11 bases and J by 0 bases, and 18 bases separated the two germline ends. Germline V gene sequence: CDR1 SNHLY, CDR2 FYNNEI. There are 15 residues in the CDR3. The CDR3 DNA is TGTGCCCTCGAAAGCGGGTCTGCTAGCACAGATACGCAGTATTTT. Encoded protein: CALESGSASTDTQYF.

Note on this clonotype: Possible read error: a much larger clone is one base away. This chain connects TRBV9 to TRBJ2-1; no firm D call. The CDR3 length is 15 residues. Germline V gene sequence: CDR1 SGDLS, CDR2 YYNGEE. For the CDR3, the DNA is TGTGCCAGCAGCGTAGGGGGAAACTCCTACAATGAGCAGCTCTTC. As protein: CASSVGGNSYNEQLF.

This clonotype occurred a few times. The chain joins TRBV12-3 or TRBV12-4 to TRBJ1-5; no definite D call. This CDR3 comprises 14 residues. Trimming stripped 3 bases from V and 2 bases from J, with 8 bases between. CDR3 sequence reads: CASSFGSRNQPQHF. The CDR3 nucleotides read TGTGCCAGCAGTTTTGGTAGCCGCAATCAGCCCCAGCATTTT.

The chain is built from TRBV3-1 and TRBJ2-7, with 12 bases aligning to TRBD2. From germline, CDR1 is LGHDT and CDR2 YNNKEL (reference sequence). There are 18 residues in the CDR3. V dropped 11 bases and J dropped 5; count of bases not matched to a gene: 22. The CDR3 DNA reads as TGTGCCTGCACCTCGATGGGACTAGCGGGCGTTATAAGGGACGAGCAGTACTTC. Protein: CACTSMGLAGVIRDEQYF.

This clonotype was picked up a small number of times. The rearrangement uses TRBV12-3 or TRBV12-4 and TRBJ2-7; D is perhaps TRBD1 or TRBD2 (5 bases each). CDR3 length: 17 residues. Trimming pared 6 bases from V and 3 bases from J, leaving 24 bases between. CDR3 sequence (DNA): TGTGCCAGCAGCAAGCAACGGGACGGTCCTTCAAACTACGAGCAGTACTTC. This encodes CASSKQRDGPSNYEQYF.

This clonotype was counted many times. The chain carries TRBV9 and TRBJ2-5; no reliable D call. The CDR3 is 13 amino acids. From germline, CDR1 is SGDLS and CDR2 YYNGEE. The V end was cut by 0 bases, the J end by 3 bases, with 6 bases between. The CDR3 here is CASSVGEEETQYF. The CDR3, as DNA: TGTGCCAGCAGCGTAGGTGAAGAAGAGACCCAGTACTTC.

The chain employs TRBV11-2 and TRBJ2-7; D unresolved. Germline loops: CDR1 SGHAT, CDR2 FQNNGV. This CDR3 region has 14 residues. V lost 1 base and J 1 base, leaving 8 bases between the germline ends. CDR3 nucleotide sequence: TGTGCCAGCAGCTTAGGTATCGGGTCCTACGAGCAGTACTTC. Translation gives CASSLGIGSYEQYF.

This clonotype has more than one count but fewer than ten. This sequence joins TRBV29-1 and TRBJ2-1; 13 bases are a match to TRBD2. The CDR3 loop spans 16 amino acids. The ends lost 1 base at V and 2 bases at J; junction bases unmatched: 2. The germline V gene encodes CDR1 SQVTM and CDR2 ANQGSEA. CDR3 protein: CSVEGGTSGTYNEQFF. CDR3 nucleotides: TGCAGCGTTGAAGGCGGGACTAGCGGGACCTACAATGAGCAGTTCTTC.

The V call is TRBV20-1, the J call TRBJ1-5; a weak D match, TRBD1 (6 bases). Trimming pared 4 bases from V and 4 bases from J, leaving 14 bases between. The germline CDR1 and CDR2 sequences are DFQATT and SNEGSKA (reference sequence). CDR3 length: 14 amino acids. The CDR3 protein is CSAKARGRNQPQHF. CDR3 bases: TGCAGTGCTAAGGCCCGGGGGCGGAATCAGCCCCAGCATTTT.

This clonotype has more than one count but fewer than ten. The J gene is TRBJ2-1, the V gene TRBV12-3 or TRBV12-4, with D tentatively TRBD2 (6 bases). The V gene lost 7 bases and the J gene lost 6 bases, with 10 bases spanning the gap. This CDR3 is 12 amino acids long. The CDR3 nucleotides are TGTGCCAGCACCCGGACTACCAATGAGCAGTTCTTC. Translating it yields CASTRTTNEQFF.

The V and J genes are TRBV6-1 and TRBJ1-2; a weak D match, TRBD1 (5 bases). This CDR3 has 13 amino acids. Germline V lookup: CDR1 MNHNS, CDR2 SASEGT. The V end lost 2 bases, the J end lost 8 bases, and 12 bases lay between the germline ends. CDR3 sequence (DNA): TGTGCCAGCAGTGAAAGGCGACAGACAGGCTACACCTTC. Amino acid sequence: CASSERRQTGYTF.

This rearrangement joins TRBV29-1 to TRBJ2-5; 9 nucleotides line up with TRBD1. With 3 bases clipped from V and 5 bases from J, the junction kept 7 bases outside the gene matches. CDR3 length equals 14 residues. CDR1 SQVTM and CDR2 ANQGSEA come from the germline V gene. The CDR3 nucleotides read TGCAGCGTTGAGGGACAGGGTTTCACGGAGACCCAGTACTTC. Encoded protein: CSVEGQGFTETQYF.

The J gene is TRBJ2-1, the V gene TRBV7-3; maybe TRBD2 (6 bases). The V and J ends lost 0 bases and 8 bases respectively, with 11 bases between them. CDR1 SGHTA and CDR2 FQGTGA come from the germline V gene. The CDR3 consists of 14 residues. The CDR3 nucleotides are TGTGCCAGCAGCTTAACGGGAGCGGGCGATGAGCAGTTCTTC. The encoded protein is CASSLTGAGDEQFF.

The chain has TRBV10-1 and TRBJ2-2, with D unresolved. The CDR3 consists of 16 residues. Trimming removed 2 bases from V and 1 base from J, with 11 bases in between. Germline V gives CDR1 WNHNN, CDR2 SYGVQD (reference sequence). CDR3 in amino acids: CASSEGIVGNTGELFF. The CDR3 DNA sequence: TGCGCCAGCAGTGAGGGGATTGTGGGGAACACCGGGGAGCTGTTTTTT.

This clonotype was seen ten or more times. The chain couples TRBV30 to TRBJ1-1, with D uncertain. The V gene's germline CDR1 is GTSNPN and CDR2 SVGIG (reference sequence). The V end lost 0 bases, the J end lost 1 base, and 6 bases lay between the germline ends. The CDR3 runs to 13 residues. Here the CDR3 DNA reads TGTGCCTGGAGTGTGACCGAGAACACTGAAGCTTTCTTT. This gives the protein CAWSVTENTEAFF.

A few counts support this clonotype. The V call is TRBV9, the J call TRBJ2-1, with 8 bases aligning to TRBD2. Trimming removed 1 base from V and 6 bases from J; junction bases left unmatched: 3. The CDR3 extends over 14 amino acids. CDR1 SGDLS and CDR2 YYNGEE come from the germline V gene. In DNA form, the CDR3 reads TGTGCCAGCAGCGTACACGGGGGGGGCAATGAGCAGTTCTTC. Its protein is CASSVHGGGNEQFF.

CDR3 sequence: CASSSRKLPYEQYF. CDR3 nucleotides: TGTGCCAGCAGCTCGAGAAAGCTGCCCTACGAGCAGTACTTC. This sequence joins TRBV7-9 and TRBJ2-7, with unresolved D. Germline V gives CDR1 SEHNR, CDR2 FQNEAQ (reference sequence). Trimming stripped 4 bases from V and 2 bases from J, with 12 bases between. CDR3 length: 14 amino acids.

This clonotype has only a few counts. V is TRBV20-1 and J is TRBJ2-1; 10 bases match TRBD2. In germline, CDR1 is DFQATT, CDR2 SNEGSKA (reference sequence). The CDR3 loop spans 15 amino acids. With 1 base clipped from V and 8 bases from J, the junction kept 8 bases outside the gene matches. In DNA form, the CDR3 reads TGCAGTGCTAGAGCGAGCGGGGGGGCCAGGGATGAGCAGTTCTTC. This sequence encodes CSARASGGARDEQFF.

The rearrangement uses TRBV7-2 and TRBJ1-5, with a possible D match to TRBD1 (5 bases). Trimming stripped 3 bases from V and 4 bases from J, with 19 bases between. Germline V gene lookup returns CDR1 SGHTA and CDR2 FQGNSA. This CDR3 contains 17 residues. The CDR3 reads CASSLYGTSGYNQPQHF. The CDR3 region has the DNA TGTGCCAGCAGCTTGTACGGGACTTCCGGGTATAATCAGCCCCAGCATTTT. Combining the CDR3 with reference TRBV7-2 and TRBJ1-5 gives the whole variable domain GAGVSQSPSNKVTEKGKDVELRCDPISGHTALYWYRQSLGQGLEFLIYFQGNSAPDKSGLPSDRFSAERTGGSVSTLTIQRTQQEDSAVYLCASSLYGTSGYNQPQHFGDGTRLSIL.

The chain is built from TRBV7-8 and TRBJ2-3, with 7 bases fitting TRBD1. Germline V gene data show CDR1 as SGHVS and CDR2 as FQNEAQ. CDR3 length: 16 residues. The V and J ends lost 5 bases and 4 bases, in that order; junction bases with no gene match: 12. The CDR3 reads CASSPRRQGQADTQYF. The CDR3, as DNA: TGTGCCAGCAGCCCCAGAAGACAGGGTCAGGCAGATACGCAGTATTTT.

This rearrangement joins TRBV20-1 to TRBJ2-3; 8 bases are a match to TRBD2. Germline V CDR1 and CDR2: DFQATT, SNEGSKA (reference sequence). This CDR3 spans 15 amino acids. With V trimmed by 3 bases and J by 8 bases, 13 bases remained unmatched. CDR3 sequence reads: CSARAAGAPRGTQYF. The CDR3 nucleotides read TGCAGTGCTAGGGCAGCGGGGGCTCCCAGGGGTACGCAGTATTTT.

This clonotype came up a few times. The V call is TRBV27, the J call TRBJ2-5; TRBD1 is a possible D gene (6 bases). CDR1 is MNHEY, CDR2 SMNVEV, per germline (reference sequence). Deletions cut 5 bases from V and 4 bases from J, with 35 bases between. CDR3 size: 21 residues. This CDR3 reads CASSPQGKGTRAGQIGETQYF. CDR3 DNA: TGTGCCAGCAGTCCGCAAGGCAAGGGGACACGGGCAGGACAAATCGGAGAGACCCAGTACTTC.

This clonotype was counted a few times. The V and J genes are TRBV10-3 and TRBJ1-3, with a possible D match to TRBD1 (6 bases). Germline-derived CDR1 and CDR2 are ENHRY and SYGVKD. The CDR3 loop spans 15 amino acids. V was shortened by 6 bases and J by 2 bases, with 14 bases between the two germline ends. The CDR3 DNA follows: TGTGCCATCAGGAGCTACAGGGCGACTGGAAACACCATATATTTT. Its translation is CAIRSYRATGNTIYF.